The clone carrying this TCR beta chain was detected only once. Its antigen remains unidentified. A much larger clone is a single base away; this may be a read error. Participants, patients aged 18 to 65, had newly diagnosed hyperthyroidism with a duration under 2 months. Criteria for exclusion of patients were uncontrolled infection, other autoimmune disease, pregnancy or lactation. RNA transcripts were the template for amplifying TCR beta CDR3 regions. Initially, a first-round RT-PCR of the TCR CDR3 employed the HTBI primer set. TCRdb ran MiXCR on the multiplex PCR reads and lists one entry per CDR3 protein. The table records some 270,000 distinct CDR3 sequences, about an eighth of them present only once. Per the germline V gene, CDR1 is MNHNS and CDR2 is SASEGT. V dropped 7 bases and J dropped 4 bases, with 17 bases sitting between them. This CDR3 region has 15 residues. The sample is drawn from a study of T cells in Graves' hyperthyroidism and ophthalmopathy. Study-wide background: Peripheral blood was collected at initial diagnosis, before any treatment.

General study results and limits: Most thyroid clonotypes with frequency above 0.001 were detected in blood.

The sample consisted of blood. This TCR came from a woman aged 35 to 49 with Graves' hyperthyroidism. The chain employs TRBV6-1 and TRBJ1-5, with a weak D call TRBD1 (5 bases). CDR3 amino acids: CASNPTGRVNQPQHF. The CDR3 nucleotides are TGTGCCAGCAACCCTACCGGCAGGGTTAATCAGCCCCAGCATTTT.